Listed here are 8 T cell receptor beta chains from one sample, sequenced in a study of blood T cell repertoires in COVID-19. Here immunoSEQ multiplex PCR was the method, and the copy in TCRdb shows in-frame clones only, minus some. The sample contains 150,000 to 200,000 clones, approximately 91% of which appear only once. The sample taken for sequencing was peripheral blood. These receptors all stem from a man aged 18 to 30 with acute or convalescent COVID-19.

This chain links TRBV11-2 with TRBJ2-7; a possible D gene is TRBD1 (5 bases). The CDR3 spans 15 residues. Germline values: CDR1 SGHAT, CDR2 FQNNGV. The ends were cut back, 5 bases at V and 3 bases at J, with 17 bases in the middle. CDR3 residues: CASSPRGTTGYEQYF. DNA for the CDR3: TGTGCCAGCAGCCCAAGGGGAACAACAGGCTACGAGCAGTACTTC.

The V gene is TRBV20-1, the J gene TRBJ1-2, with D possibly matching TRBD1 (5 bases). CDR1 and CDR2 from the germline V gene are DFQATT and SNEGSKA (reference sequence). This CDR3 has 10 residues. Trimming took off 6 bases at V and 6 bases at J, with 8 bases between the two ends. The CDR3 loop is CSAARDGYTF. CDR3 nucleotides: TGCAGTGCCGCCAGGGATGGCTACACCTTC.

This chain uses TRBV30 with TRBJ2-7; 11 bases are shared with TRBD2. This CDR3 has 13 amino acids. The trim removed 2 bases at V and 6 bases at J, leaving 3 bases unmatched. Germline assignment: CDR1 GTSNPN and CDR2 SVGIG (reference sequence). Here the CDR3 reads CAWSSLAGGEQYF. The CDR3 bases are TGTGCCTGGAGTAGTCTAGCGGGAGGCGAGCAGTACTTC.

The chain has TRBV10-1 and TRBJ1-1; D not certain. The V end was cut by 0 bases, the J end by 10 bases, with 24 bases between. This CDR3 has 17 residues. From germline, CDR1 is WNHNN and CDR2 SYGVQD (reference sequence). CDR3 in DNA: TGCGCCAGCAGTGAGTCGACTCGGCAGCCTGAAAATGGATTAGCTTTCTTT. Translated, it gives CASSESTRQPENGLAFF.

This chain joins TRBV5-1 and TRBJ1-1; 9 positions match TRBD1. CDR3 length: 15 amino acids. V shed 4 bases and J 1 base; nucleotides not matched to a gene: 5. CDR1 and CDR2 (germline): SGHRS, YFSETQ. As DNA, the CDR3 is TGCGCCAGCAGCGTACAGGGGGCCCCGAACACTGAAGCTTTCTTT. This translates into CASSVQGAPNTEAFF.

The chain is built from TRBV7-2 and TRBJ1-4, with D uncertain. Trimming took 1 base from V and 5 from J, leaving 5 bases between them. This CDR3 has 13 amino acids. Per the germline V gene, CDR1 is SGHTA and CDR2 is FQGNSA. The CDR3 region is CASSLDGNEKLFF. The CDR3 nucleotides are TGTGCCAGCAGCTTAGACGGGAATGAAAAACTGTTTTTT.

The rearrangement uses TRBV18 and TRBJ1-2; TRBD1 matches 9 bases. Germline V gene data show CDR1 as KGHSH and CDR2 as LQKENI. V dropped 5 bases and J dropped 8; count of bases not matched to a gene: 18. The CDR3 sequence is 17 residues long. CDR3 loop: CASSSLGTGTTIEGYTF. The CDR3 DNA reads TGTGCCAGCTCATCCCTAGGGACAGGGACTACTATTGAGGGCTACACCTTC. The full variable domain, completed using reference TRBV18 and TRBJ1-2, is NAGVMQNPRHLVRRRGQEARLRCSPMKGHSHVYWYRQLPEEGLKFMVYLQKENIIDESGMPKERFSAEFPKEGPSILRIQQVVRGDSAAYFCASSSLGTGTTIEGYTFGSGTRLTVV.

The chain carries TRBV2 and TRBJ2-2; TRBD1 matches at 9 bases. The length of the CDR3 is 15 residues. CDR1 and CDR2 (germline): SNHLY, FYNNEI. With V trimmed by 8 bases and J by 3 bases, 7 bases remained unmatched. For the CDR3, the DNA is TGTGCCAGCGGCCTCGACAGGGGGGACACCGGGGAGCTGTTTTTT. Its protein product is CASGLDRGDTGELFF.